Presented here are 14 T cell receptor beta chains from one specimen sequenced in a study of T-cell memory formation after mild COVID-19. In TCRdb, the 5' RACE reads were re-called with MiXCR into one record per CDR3 protein. The data show 290,000 or so distinct CDR3 sequences, roughly a fifth seen once. The sample consisted of PBMCs or a T cell subset sorted from them (not recorded which). The receptor source for this set is a man aged 18-30 years who had mild COVID-19 (a few samples of this study predate the infection). Cell type and time point are not known.

Here the CDR3 reads CASSPLEYRVGNQPQHF. The CDR3 DNA sequence: TGTGCCAGCTCACCCCTCGAGTACAGGGTAGGCAATCAGCCCCAGCATTTT. The chain combines TRBV18 with TRBJ1-5; D perhaps matches TRBD1 (6 bases). CDR3 length: 17 residues. Germline loops: CDR1 KGHSH, CDR2 LQKENI. V was shortened by 3 bases and J by 2 bases, with 17 bases between the two germline ends.

This clonotype came up many times. The rearrangement joins TRBV12-3 or TRBV12-4 to TRBJ2-7; D is unresolved. V gave up 3 bases and J gave up 12 bases, with 15 bases separating them. This CDR3 is built from 12 residues. CDR3 sequence reads: CASSFSTGYTYF. CDR3 DNA sequence: TGTGCCAGCAGTTTTAGTACGGGTTACACGTACTTC.

The chain carries TRBV5-1 and TRBJ2-7; D is unresolved. The V gene's germline CDR1 is SGHRS and CDR2 YFSETQ. The CDR3 sequence is 13 residues long. The ends were cut back, 1 base at V and 4 bases at J, with 9 bases in the middle. CDR3 nucleotides: TGCGCCAGCAGCTTGTGGCCTGAGTACGAGCAGTACGTC. Translated, it gives CASSLWPEYEQYV.

The chain is built from TRBV3-1 and TRBJ1-1; D is unresolved. Per the germline V gene, CDR1 is LGHDT and CDR2 is YNNKEL (reference sequence). Trimming took off 1 base at V and 3 bases at J, with 6 bases between the two ends. This CDR3 contains 13 residues. CDR3 sequence reads: CASSQGFDTEAFF. The CDR3 DNA sequence: TGTGCCAGCAGCCAAGGGTTCGACACTGAAGCTTTCTTT.

This clonotype was seen more than once but under ten times. The rearrangement uses TRBV28 and TRBJ1-5; no firm D call. Trimming cost V 1 base and J 7 bases, with 17 bases left between them. Looked up from germline, CDR1 is MDHEN and CDR2 is SYDVKM. The CDR3 consists of 16 residues. This CDR3 reads CASSLFGDEDTQPQHF. DNA for the CDR3: TGTGCCAGCAGTTTATTCGGGGATGAGGATACCCAGCCCCAGCATTTT.

This clonotype showed up many times. The chain employs TRBV11-2 and TRBJ2-1; tentative D call: TRBD2 (5 bases). CDR1 and CDR2 from the germline V gene are SGHAT and FQNNGV. This CDR3 region has 15 residues. The V end lost 5 bases, the J end lost 0 bases, and 11 bases lay between the germline ends. Here the CDR3 reads CASSDYLVSYNEQFF. In nucleotides, the CDR3 is TGTGCCAGCAGCGACTACTTAGTCTCCTACAATGAGCAGTTCTTC.

This clonotype occurred a few times. The chain combines TRBV24-1 with TRBJ2-2; 8 nucleotides align to TRBD1. Looked up from germline, CDR1 is KGHDR and CDR2 is SFDVKD. The V segment lost 5 bases and the J segment 1 base; nucleotides outside the gene matches: 2. The CDR3 has 15 residues. In nucleotides, the CDR3 is TGTGCCACCAGTGGCGACAGGGGGAACACCGGGGAGCTGTTTTTT. The encoded protein is CATSGDRGNTGELFF.

The V call is TRBV5-1, the J call TRBJ1-6; TRBD1 might be the D (5 bases). This CDR3 comprises 16 residues. Germline assignment: CDR1 SGHRS and CDR2 YFSETQ. Trimming shortened V by 4 bases and J by 6 bases, and 17 bases separated the two germline ends. CDR3 nucleotides: TGCGCCAGCAGCGTCCAGCCCTTGCAGGGTAATTCACCCCTCCACTTT. Encoded protein: CASSVQPLQGNSPLHF. The full variable domain, its missing parts supplied by reference TRBV5-1 and TRBJ1-6, is KAGVTQTPRYLIKTRGQQVTLSCSPISGHRSVSWYQQTPGQGLQFLFEYFSETQRNKGNFPGRFSGRQFSNSRSEMNVSTLELGDSALYLCASSVQPLQGNSPLHFGNGTRLTVT.

A few counts support this clonotype. The genes are TRBV7-9 and TRBJ2-1, with D possibly TRBD1 on 6 matching bases. CDR1 SEHNR and CDR2 FQNEAQ come from the germline V gene (reference sequence). The CDR3 sequence is 14 residues long. With 7 bases removed from V and 8 bases from J, the gap between germline ends came to 18 bases. CDR3 bases: TGTGCCAGCACTCCGGGACAAGGAGCTCATGAGCAGTTCTTC. Residues: CASTPGQGAHEQFF. Full variable domain (outside the CDR3, taken from reference TRBV7-9 and TRBJ2-1): DTGVSQNPRHKITKRGQNVTFRCDPISEHNRLYWYRQTLGQGPEFLTYFQNEAQLEKSRLLSDRFSAERPKGSFSTLEIQRTEQGDSAMYLCASTPGQGAHEQFFGPGTRLTVL.

This clonotype was detected many times. The chain employs TRBV7-6 and TRBJ1-3; D gene unclear. Per the germline V gene, CDR1 is SGHVS and CDR2 is FNYEAQ. Trimming shortened V by 2 bases and J by 2 bases, and 4 bases separated the two germline ends. There are 13 residues in the CDR3. The DNA of the CDR3 is TGTGCCAGCAGCTTAACGGCTGGAAACACCATATATTTT. Its protein is CASSLTAGNTIYF.

The chain has TRBV2 and TRBJ2-3; D might be TRBD2 (5 bases). Germline V gene data show CDR1 as SNHLY and CDR2 as FYNNEI. V lost 7 bases, J lost 3 bases, and 11 bases lay in between. The CDR3 is 13 amino acids. The CDR3 is CASKEGETDTQYF. The CDR3 bases are TGTGCCAGCAAAGAGGGTGAAACAGATACGCAGTATTTT.

This clonotype was observed a few times. The rearrangement joins TRBV20-1 to TRBJ2-1; 12 nucleotides align to TRBD2. The CDR3 consists of 13 residues. The J segment lost 10 bases and the V segment lost 0 bases, leaving 1 base of the junction unmatched. From germline, CDR1 is DFQATT and CDR2 SNEGSKA (reference sequence). Here the CDR3 reads CSARDGLAGEQFF. In DNA, the CDR3 is TGCAGTGCTAGAGATGGACTAGCGGGGGAGCAGTTCTTC.

This clonotype appeared a few times. This sequence joins TRBV7-9 and TRBJ2-7; D remains ambiguous. CDR1 and CDR2 (germline): SEHNR, FQNEAQ (reference sequence). V dropped 5 bases and J dropped 3 bases, with 17 bases sitting between them. The CDR3 spans 15 residues. DNA for the CDR3: TGTGCCAGCAGCGCGAGCTGGCTAGGTGACTACGAGCAGTACGTC. Translated: CASSASWLGDYEQYV.

The genes are TRBV9 and TRBJ1-1; no reliable D call. The CDR3 runs to 14 residues. Trimming cost V 0 bases and J 4 bases, with 10 bases left between them. Looked up from germline, CDR1 is SGDLS and CDR2 is YYNGEE. CDR3 residues: CASSVDGVPTEAFF. The CDR3 DNA sequence: TGTGCCAGCAGCGTAGATGGGGTTCCCACTGAAGCTTTCTTT.